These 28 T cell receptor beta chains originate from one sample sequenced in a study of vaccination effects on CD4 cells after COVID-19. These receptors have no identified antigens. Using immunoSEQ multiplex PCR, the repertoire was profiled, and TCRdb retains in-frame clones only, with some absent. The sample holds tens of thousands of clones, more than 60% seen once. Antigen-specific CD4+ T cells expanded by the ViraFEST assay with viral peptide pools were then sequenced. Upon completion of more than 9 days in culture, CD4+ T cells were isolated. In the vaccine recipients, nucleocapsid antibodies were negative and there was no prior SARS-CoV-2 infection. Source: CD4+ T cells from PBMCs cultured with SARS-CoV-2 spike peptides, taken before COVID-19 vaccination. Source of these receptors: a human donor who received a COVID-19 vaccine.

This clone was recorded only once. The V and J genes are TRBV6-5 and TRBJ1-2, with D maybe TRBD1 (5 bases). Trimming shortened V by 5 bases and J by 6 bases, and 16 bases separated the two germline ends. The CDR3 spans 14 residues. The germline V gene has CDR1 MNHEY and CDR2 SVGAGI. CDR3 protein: CASSPDLWGDGYTF. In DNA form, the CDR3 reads TGTGCCAGCAGTCCCGACCTGTGGGGGGATGGCTACACCTTC.

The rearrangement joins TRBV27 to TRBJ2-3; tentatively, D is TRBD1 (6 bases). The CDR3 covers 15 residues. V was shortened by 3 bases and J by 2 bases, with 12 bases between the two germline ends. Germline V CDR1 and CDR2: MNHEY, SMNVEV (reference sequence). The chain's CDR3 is CASSFQGSYTDTQYF. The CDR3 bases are TGTGCCAGCAGTTTTCAGGGGTCATACACAGATACGCAGTATTTT.

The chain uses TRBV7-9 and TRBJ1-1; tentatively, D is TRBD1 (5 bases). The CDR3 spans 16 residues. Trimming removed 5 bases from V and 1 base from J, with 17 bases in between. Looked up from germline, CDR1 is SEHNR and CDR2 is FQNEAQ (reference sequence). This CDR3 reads CASSPFTGAGNTEAFF. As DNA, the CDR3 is TGTGCCAGCAGCCCGTTCACCGGGGCAGGGAACACTGAAGCTTTCTTT.

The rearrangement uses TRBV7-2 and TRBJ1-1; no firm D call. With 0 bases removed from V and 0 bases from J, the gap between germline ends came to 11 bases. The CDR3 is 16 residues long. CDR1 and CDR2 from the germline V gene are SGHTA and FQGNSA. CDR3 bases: TGTGCCAGCAGCTTAGCATCTCGGCGGTTGAACACTGAAGCTTTCTTT. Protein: CASSLASRRLNTEAFF.

The CDR3 spells CASSQGLTQYF. The CDR3 nucleotides are TGTGCCAGCAGCCAAGGTTTGACGCAGTATTTT. This chain connects TRBV3-1 (or the pseudogene TRBV3-2) to TRBJ2-3; D is undetermined. Trimming cost V 1 base and J 9 bases, with 5 bases left between them. Germline-derived CDR1 and CDR2 are LGHDT and YNNKEL (reference sequence). The CDR3 runs 11 residues.

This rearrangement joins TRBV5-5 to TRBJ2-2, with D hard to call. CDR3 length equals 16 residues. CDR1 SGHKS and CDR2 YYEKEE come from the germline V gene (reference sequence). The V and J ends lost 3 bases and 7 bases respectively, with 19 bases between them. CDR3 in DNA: TGTGCCAGCAGCTCATTGGGCCTAGTGGGAAACGGGGAGCTGTTTTTT. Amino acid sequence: CASSSLGLVGNGELFF.

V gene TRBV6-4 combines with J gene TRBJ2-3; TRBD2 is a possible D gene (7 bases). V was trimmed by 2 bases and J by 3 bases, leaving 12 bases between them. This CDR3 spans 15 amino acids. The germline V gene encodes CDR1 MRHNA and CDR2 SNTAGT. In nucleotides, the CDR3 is TGTGCCAGCAGTGACGGGGGGGCAGCGACAGATACGCAGTATTTT. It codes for CASSDGGAATDTQYF.

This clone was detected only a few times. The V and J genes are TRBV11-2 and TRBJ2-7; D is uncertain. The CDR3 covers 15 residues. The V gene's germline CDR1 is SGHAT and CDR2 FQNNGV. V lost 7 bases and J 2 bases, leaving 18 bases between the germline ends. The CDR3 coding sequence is TGTGCCAGCACCTTGGGTTTACAAAACCCCTACGAGCAGTACTTC. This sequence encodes CASTLGLQNPYEQYF. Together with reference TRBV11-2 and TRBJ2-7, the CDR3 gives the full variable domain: EAGVAQSPRYKIIEKRQSVAFWCNPISGHATLYWYQQILGQGPKLLIQFQNNGVVDDSQLPKDRFSAERLKGVDSTLKIQPAKLEDSAVYLCASTLGLQNPYEQYFGPGTRLTVT.

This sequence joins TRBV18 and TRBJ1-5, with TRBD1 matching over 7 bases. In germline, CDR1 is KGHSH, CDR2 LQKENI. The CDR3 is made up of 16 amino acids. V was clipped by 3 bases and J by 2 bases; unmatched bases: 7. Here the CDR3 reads CASSPPGGGGNQPQHF. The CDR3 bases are TGTGCCAGCTCACCGCCTGGAGGGGGCGGCAATCAGCCCCAGCATTTT.

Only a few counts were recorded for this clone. CDR3 in amino acids: CASSTRQDPVYGYTF. CDR3 coding DNA: TGTGCCAGCAGCACTCGACAGGACCCTGTCTATGGCTACACCTTC. J is TRBJ1-2 and V is TRBV9; D is perhaps TRBD1 (6 bases). Deletions cut 4 bases from V and 4 bases from J, with 17 bases between. CDR1 is SGDLS, CDR2 YYNGEE, per germline. This CDR3 region has 15 residues. Supplemented by reference TRBV9 and TRBJ1-2, the full variable domain reads DSGVTQTPKHLITATGQRVTLRCSPRSGDLSVYWYQQSLDQGLQFLIQYYNGEERAKGNILERFSAQQFPDLHSELNLSSLELGDSALYFCASSTRQDPVYGYTFGSGTRLTVV.

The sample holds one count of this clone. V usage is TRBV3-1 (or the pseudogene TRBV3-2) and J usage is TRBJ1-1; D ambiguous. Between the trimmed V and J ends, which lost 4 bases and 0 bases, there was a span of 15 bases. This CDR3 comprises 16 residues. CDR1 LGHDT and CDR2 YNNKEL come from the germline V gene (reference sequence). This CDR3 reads CASSRRGLFMNTEAFF. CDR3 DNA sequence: TGTGCCAGCAGCCGCCGAGGACTGTTTATGAACACTGAAGCTTTCTTT.

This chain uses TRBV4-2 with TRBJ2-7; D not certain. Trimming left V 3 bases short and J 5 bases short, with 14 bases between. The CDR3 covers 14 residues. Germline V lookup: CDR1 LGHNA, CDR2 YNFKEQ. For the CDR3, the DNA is TGTGCCAGCAGCCAGGGTCGTCTTAACGACGAGCAGTACTTC. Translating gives CASSQGRLNDEQYF.

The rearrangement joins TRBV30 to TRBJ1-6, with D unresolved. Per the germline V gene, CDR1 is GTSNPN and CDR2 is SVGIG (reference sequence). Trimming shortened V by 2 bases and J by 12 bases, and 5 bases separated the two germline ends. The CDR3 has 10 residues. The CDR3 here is CAWSNGPLHF. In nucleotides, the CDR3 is TGTGCCTGGAGTAACGGACCCCTCCACTTT.

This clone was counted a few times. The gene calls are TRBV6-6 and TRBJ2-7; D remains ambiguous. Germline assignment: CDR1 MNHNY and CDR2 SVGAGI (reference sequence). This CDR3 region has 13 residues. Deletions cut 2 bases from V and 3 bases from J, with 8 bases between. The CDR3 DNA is TGTGCCAGCAGTTACCTCGACGGCTACGAGCAGTACTTC. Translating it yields CASSYLDGYEQYF.

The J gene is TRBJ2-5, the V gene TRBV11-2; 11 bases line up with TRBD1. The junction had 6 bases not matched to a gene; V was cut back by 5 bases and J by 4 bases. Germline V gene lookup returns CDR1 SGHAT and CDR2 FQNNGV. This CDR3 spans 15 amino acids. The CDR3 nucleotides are TGTGCCAGCAGCCCCCGGGACAGGGGGGCAGAGACCCAGTACTTC. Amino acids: CASSPRDRGAETQYF. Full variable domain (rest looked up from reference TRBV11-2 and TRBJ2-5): EAGVAQSPRYKIIEKRQSVAFWCNPISGHATLYWYQQILGQGPKLLIQFQNNGVVDDSQLPKDRFSAERLKGVDSTLKIQPAKLEDSAVYLCASSPRDRGAETQYFGPGTRLLVL.

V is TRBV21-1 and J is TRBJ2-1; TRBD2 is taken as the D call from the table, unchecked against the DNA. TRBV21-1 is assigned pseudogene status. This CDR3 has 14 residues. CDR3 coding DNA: TGTGCCAGCAGCAAAGGTCTAGCATACAATGAGCAGTTCTTC. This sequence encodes CASSKGLAYNEQFF.

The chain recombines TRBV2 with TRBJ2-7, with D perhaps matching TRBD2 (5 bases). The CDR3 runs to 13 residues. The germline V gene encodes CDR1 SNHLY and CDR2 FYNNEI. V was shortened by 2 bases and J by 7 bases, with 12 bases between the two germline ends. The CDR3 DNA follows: TGTGCCAGCAGTGAATTAGGAGCGGCGGAGCAGTACTTC. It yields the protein CASSELGAAEQYF.

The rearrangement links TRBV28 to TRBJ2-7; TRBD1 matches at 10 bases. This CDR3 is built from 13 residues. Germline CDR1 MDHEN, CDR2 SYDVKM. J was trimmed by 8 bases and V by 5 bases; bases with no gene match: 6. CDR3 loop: CASSRGTGAKQYF. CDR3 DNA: TGTGCCAGCAGTAGGGGGACAGGGGCTAAGCAGTACTTC.

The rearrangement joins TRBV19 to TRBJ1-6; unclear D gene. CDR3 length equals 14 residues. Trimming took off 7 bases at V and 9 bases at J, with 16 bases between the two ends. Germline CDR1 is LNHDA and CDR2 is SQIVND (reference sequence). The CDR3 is CASTRELQRSPLHF. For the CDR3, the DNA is TGTGCCAGTACCCGGGAACTCCAACGTTCACCCCTCCACTTT.

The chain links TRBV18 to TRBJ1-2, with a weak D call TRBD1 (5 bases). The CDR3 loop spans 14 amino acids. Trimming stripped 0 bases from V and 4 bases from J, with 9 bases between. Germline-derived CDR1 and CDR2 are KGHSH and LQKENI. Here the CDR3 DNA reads TGTGCCAGCTCACCACCGGCAGGGACCTATGGCTACACCTTC. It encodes CASSPPAGTYGYTF.

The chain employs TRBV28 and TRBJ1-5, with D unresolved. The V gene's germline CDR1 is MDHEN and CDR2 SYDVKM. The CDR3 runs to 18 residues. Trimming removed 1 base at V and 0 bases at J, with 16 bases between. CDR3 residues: CASSLSRRSYNSNQPQHF. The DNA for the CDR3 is TGTGCCAGCAGTTTATCCCGCAGGTCCTACAATAGCAATCAGCCCCAGCATTTT.

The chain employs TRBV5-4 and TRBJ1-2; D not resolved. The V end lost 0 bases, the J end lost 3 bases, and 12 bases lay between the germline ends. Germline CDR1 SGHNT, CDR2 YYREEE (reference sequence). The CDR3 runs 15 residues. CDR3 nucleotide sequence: TGTGCCAGCAGCTTGGAGGTGGCAGAGTACTATGGCTACACCTTC. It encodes CASSLEVAEYYGYTF.

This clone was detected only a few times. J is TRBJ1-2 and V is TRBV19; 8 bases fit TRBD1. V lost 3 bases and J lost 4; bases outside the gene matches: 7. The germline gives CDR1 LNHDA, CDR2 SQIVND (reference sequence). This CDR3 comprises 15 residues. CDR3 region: CASSILAGGPYGYTF. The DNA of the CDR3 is TGTGCCAGTAGTATCTTGGCAGGGGGCCCCTATGGCTACACCTTC. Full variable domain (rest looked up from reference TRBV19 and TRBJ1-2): DGGITQSPKYLFRKEGQNVTLSCEQNLNHDAMYWYRQDPGQGLRLIYYSQIVNDFQKGDIAEGYSVSREKKESFPLTVTSAQKNPTAFYLCASSILAGGPYGYTFGSGTRLTVV.

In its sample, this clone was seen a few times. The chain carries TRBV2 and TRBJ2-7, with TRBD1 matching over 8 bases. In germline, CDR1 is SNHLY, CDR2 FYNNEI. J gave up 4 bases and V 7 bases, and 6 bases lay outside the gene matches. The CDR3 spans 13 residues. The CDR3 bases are TGTGCCAGCACCCGGGACAGGTCGTACGAGCAGTACTTC. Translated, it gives CASTRDRSYEQYF.

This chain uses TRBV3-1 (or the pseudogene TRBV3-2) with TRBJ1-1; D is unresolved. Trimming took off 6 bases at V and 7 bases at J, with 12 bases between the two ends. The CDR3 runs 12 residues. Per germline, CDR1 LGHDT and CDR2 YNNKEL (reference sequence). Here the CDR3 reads CASSTVGVEAFF. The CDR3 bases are TGTGCCAGCAGTACGGTCGGAGTTGAAGCTTTCTTT.

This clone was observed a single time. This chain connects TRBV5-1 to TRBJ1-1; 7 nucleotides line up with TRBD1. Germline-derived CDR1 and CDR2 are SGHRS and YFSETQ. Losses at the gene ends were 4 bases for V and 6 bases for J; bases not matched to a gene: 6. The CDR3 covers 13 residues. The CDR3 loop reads CASSPGQVSEAFF. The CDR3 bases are TGCGCCAGCAGCCCCGGACAGGTCTCTGAAGCTTTCTTT.

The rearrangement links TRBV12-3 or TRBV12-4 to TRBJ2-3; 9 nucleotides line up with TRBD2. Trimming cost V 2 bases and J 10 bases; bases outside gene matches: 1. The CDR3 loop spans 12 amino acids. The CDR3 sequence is CASSLRLAAQYF. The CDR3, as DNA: TGTGCCAGCAGTTTAAGACTAGCGGCGCAGTATTTT.

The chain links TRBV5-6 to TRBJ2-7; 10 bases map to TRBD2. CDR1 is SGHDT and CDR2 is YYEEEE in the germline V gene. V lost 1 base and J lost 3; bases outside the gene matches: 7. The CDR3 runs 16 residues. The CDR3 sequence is CASSLSPSGGNYEQYF. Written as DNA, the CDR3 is TGTGCCAGCAGCTTGTCGCCTAGCGGGGGAAACTACGAGCAGTACTTC.